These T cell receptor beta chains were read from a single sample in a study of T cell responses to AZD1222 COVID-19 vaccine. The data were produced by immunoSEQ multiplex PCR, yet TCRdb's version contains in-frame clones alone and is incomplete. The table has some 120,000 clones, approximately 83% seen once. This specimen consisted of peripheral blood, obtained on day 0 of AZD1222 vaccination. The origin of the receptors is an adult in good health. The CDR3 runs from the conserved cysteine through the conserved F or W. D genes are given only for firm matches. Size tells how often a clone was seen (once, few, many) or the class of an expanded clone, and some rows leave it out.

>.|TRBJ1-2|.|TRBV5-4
CASSLRANYGYTF
TGTGCCAGCAGCTTGAGGGCCAACTATGGCTACACCTTC
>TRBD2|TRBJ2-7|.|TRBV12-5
CASGQGLALSYEQYF
TGTGCTAGTGGGCAGGGACTAGCGCTCTCCTACGAGCAGTACTTC
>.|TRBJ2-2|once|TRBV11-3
CASSRTDSGELFF
TGTGCCAGCAGCAGAACAGACTCCGGGGAGCTGTTTTTT
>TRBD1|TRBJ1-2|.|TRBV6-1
CASSETGQGVYGYTF
TGTGCCAGCAGTGAGACAGGGCAGGGAGTTTATGGCTACACCTTC
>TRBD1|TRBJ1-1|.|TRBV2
CASSAQGPQNTEAFF
TGTGCCAGCAGTGCACAGGGGCCTCAGAACACTGAAGCTTTCTTT
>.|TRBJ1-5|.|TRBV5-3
CARSLKGGVSSNQPQHF
TGTGCCAGAAGCTTGAAAGGAGGGGTATCGAGCAATCAGCCCCAGCATTTT
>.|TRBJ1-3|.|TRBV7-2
CASSFSQVSGNTIYF
TGTGCCAGCAGCTTTTCCCAAGTCTCTGGAAACACCATATATTTT
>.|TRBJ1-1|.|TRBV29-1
CSVLGQMNTEAFF
TGCAGCGTTCTAGGACAGATGAACACTGAAGCTTTCTTT
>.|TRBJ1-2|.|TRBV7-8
CASNPSGQTNYGYTF
TGTGCCAGCAACCCGAGCGGACAGACAAACTATGGCTACACCTTC
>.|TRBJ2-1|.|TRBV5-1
CASSQDLNNEQFF
TGCGCCAGCAGCCAAGACTTGAACAATGAGCAGTTCTTC
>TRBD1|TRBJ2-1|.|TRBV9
CASSVVGTGGSNEQFF
TGTGCCAGCAGCGTAGTAGGGACAGGGGGGAGCAATGAGCAGTTCTTC
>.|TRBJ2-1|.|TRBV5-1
CASSGRRDHNEQFF
TGCGCCAGCAGCGGGCGCCGCGACCACAATGAGCAGTTCTTC
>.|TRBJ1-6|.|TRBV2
CASKGRVAYNSPLHF
TGTGCCAGCAAAGGGAGGGTAGCCTATAATTCACCCCTCCACTTT
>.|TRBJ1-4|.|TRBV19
CASTTGDTNEKLFF
TGTGCCAGTACGACAGGCGATACTAATGAAAAACTGTTTTTT
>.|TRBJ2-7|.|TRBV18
CASSRYDARSYEQYF
TGTGCCAGCTCCCGATACGACGCGAGATCCTACGAGCAGTACTTC
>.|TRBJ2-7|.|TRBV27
CASSLPQYF
TGTGCCAGCAGTTTACCGCAGTACTTC
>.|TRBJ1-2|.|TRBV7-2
CASSPRSVRGGNYGYTF
TGTGCCAGCAGCCCCCGTAGTGTGCGGGGGGGTAACTATGGCTACACCTTC
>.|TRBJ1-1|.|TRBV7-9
CASSSGVRHTEAFF
TGTGCCAGCAGCTCAGGGGTACGACATACTGAAGCTTTCTTT
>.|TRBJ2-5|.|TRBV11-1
CASSQPWGRAQETQYF
TGTGCCAGCAGCCAACCCTGGGGGAGAGCCCAAGAGACCCAGTACTTC